This TCR beta chain was sequenced in a study of T-cell reconstitution after alpha-beta-depleted transplantation in children. Unique molecular identifiers were built into the TCRbeta library. TCRdb redid the calling of the PCR reads with MiXCR, one entry per CDR3 protein. Among approximately 1,000,000 distinct CDR3 sequences listed, around 30% were seen once. Study results and caveats: T-cell counts and diversity were attributed mostly to newly produced T cells one year after transplant.

The germline gives CDR1 MDHEN, CDR2 SYDVKM. The V gene lost 3 bases and the J gene lost 10 bases, with 15 bases spanning the gap. The CDR3 has 13 residues. Notes on this clonotype: What it binds is not known.

This chain connects TRBV28 to TRBJ2-5; D unresolved. This receptor was identified in a boy under two years old who had a stem cell transplant for SCID, so the T cells may come from the graft donor. Material: PBMCs, mostly from graft donor cells, obtained 360 days after TCRalphabeta/CD19-depleted stem cell transplant. This CDR3 reads CASSFLSAEGQYF. In DNA, the CDR3 is TGTGCCAGCAGTTTCCTTTCGGCCGAAGGCCAGTACTTC.